The subject of this entry is one T cell receptor beta chain. Its target antigen remains unknown. Nothing much larger sits one base from this clone, and base qualities are not available. The time point label here, explained by the study, means: pretreatment peripheral blood. A total of some 30 patients with locally advanced or metastatic urothelial carcinoma, treated at Memorial Sloan Kettering on a trial protocol, made up the cohort. Peripheral blood mononuclear cells were collected pretreatment and during treatment, at between 1 and 8 total time points per patient. The Qiagen DNeasy Blood extraction kit was used to purify genomic DNA from total PBMCs and from tumor samples. PBMCs were collected pretreatment and during treatment, and were isolated and stored as previously described. These data belong to a study of PD-L1 blockade in urothelial cancer (dated 2017 in TCRdb). A note on the overall study: Therapy was started in about 2014 for all patients, and atezolizumab 1,200 mg was administered intravenously every 3 weeks. Patients had an ECOG performance status of 0 or 1 and had received between 0 and 3 prior chemotherapy regimens. Durable clinical benefit was defined as a progression-free survival longer than 6 months, and TCR features were additionally tested against progression-free survival and overall survival. Some 29 patients had pretreatment blood TCR-seq, about 25 had at least one posttreatment blood collection, and about 25 had tumor TCR-seq. Blood samples gave median yields of approximately 130,000 T cells and 82,636 unique TCRs, along with a median clonality of approximately 0.084. An exploratory multi-omic analysis was conducted of the somatic, immune and clinical correlates of response to PD-L1 blockade with atezolizumab in urothelial cancer. Roughly 10 patients achieved durable clinical benefit and 15 to 20 did not. Pretreatment tumor samples, along with matched peripheral blood serially collected before and after atezolizumab treatment, were subjected to TCR sequencing. About nine tenths of the roughly 29 patients were males with bladder-origin urothelial cancer, and 18 of 29 reported a prior smoking history. Blood samples were analyzed 3 weeks after the start of treatment (second dose) and 6 weeks after the start of treatment. In the same patients, whole exome sequencing and RNA sequencing of pretreatment tumors were performed in addition to TCR sequencing. General findings and caveats noted by the study authors: Among patients with durable benefit, tumor-associated TCR clones showed greater expansion in peripheral blood 3 weeks after treatment started (n ≈ 21, p = 0.022). Improved progression-free and overall survival was associated with having pretreatment peripheral blood TCR clonality below the median. Because the sample size was small (n ≈ 29) and many of the analyses were exploratory, the results are meant to be hypothesis-generating.

To estimate absolute template abundance from read counts, synthetic TCR analog templates were spiked into each PCR. TCRbeta CDR3 regions were amplified from genomic DNA with bias-controlled V and J gene primers using the immunoSEQ assay. Sequencing of rearranged TCRbeta segments was performed at approximately 20X coverage. The authors' pipeline ran thus. Clustering was used to correct sequencing errors, and CDR3s were annotated against IMGT to assign V, D and J genes. Out-of-frame and stop-codon sequences were excluded, and only productive TCRbeta rearrangements were used in downstream analyses. To compute clonality, Shannon entropy was normalized by the log of the number of unique productive sequences and then subtracted from one. Fisher's exact test with Benjamini-Hochberg correction, at a threshold of adjusted p below 0.01, was used to find clones that differed between time points or between blood and tumor. TCRdb's version of the immuneACCESS table is confined to in-frame rearrangements and falls short of the full clone set. An unresolved V gene accounts for under half of the shortfall where checked; the remainder is of unknown origin. V and J calls and clone size are those listed in that table; D and trimming were worked out from the DNA. For this sample there are more than 35,000 clones; about 85% appear just once. The ten top clones hold roughly 15% of the sample.

Deletion took 2 bases off V and 0 bases off J, with a span of 12 bases between the germline ends. The CDR3 has 16 amino acids, counting the end cysteine and phenylalanine. Of the read, only the CDR3 DNA is kept; its 48 bases are in frame from base 1. CDR1 MNHNY and CDR2 SVGAGI were looked up in the germline V gene (reference sequence). The receptor chain draws on TRBV6-6 and TRBJ2-3, and perhaps TRBD1 as D gene, on 5 matching bases. This receptor was taken from a man older than 75 with urothelial cancer. The sample here was PBMCs, taken around atezolizumab (anti-PD-L1) treatment. For the CDR3, the sequence is CASSYGHSGSTDTQYF. DNA sequence: TGTGCCAGCAGTTACGGACATTCCGGCAGCACAGATACGCAGTATTTT.